These 18 T cell receptor beta chains originate from one sample sequenced in a study of control samples from healthy donors and cancer patients. This table comes from immunoSEQ multiplex PCR, and its TCRdb copy is limited to in-frame clones, with some not included. The table includes around 250,000 clones, roughly 82% detected once. Sequencing input: PBMCs. These receptor sequences come from a woman in her sixties or seventies with lung cancer.

The chain is built from TRBV9 and TRBJ1-2; maybe TRBD1 (5 bases). The germline V gene has CDR1 SGDLS and CDR2 YYNGEE. V was cut by 3 bases and J by 1 base, with 10 bases left in between. This CDR3 has 14 amino acids. This chain's CDR3 is CASSATGFNYGYTF. As DNA, the CDR3 is TGTGCCAGCAGCGCCACAGGTTTTAACTATGGCTACACCTTC.

Worth noting for this clone: It is likely a read error, because the conserved phenylalanine at the end of the CDR3 is missing. The V call is TRBV27, the J call TRBJ1-6; D is undetermined. This CDR3 is 16 amino acids long. Trimming took off 6 bases at V and 7 bases at J, with 19 bases between the two ends. Germline lookup yields CDR1 MNHEY and CDR2 SMNVEV (reference sequence). CDR3 DNA sequence: TGTGCCAGCAGCTTCACCCCAGATGGCGGCAATTCACCCCTCCACCTT. Its translation is CASSFTPDGGNSPLHL.

In this sample, this clone turned up once. V usage is TRBV6-6 and J usage is TRBJ1-1; D uncertain. Germline CDR1 reads MNHNY; CDR2 reads SVGAGI (reference sequence). V was clipped by 0 bases and J by 1 base, with 6 bases between them. The CDR3 contains 14 residues. The CDR3 DNA sequence: TGTGCCAGCAGTTACTCGACGCAGAACACTGAAGCTTTCTTT. Residues: CASSYSTQNTEAFF.

This clone was seen a handful of times. The chain uses TRBV11-2 and TRBJ2-2, with 7 bases lining up with TRBD1. Trimming removed 5 bases from V and 2 bases from J; junction bases left unmatched: 5. The CDR3 runs to 15 residues. Per the germline V gene, CDR1 is SGHAT and CDR2 is FQNNGV. The DNA of the CDR3 is TGTGCCAGCAGCCCTAGGGGGCGAAACACCGGGGAGCTGTTTTTT. Its translation is CASSPRGRNTGELFF.

This clone was found once. The chain carries TRBV5-1 and TRBJ2-3; 7 nucleotides align to TRBD1. The CDR3 totals 15 residues. The ends lost 4 bases at V and 0 bases at J; junction bases unmatched: 5. Per the germline V gene, CDR1 is SGHRS and CDR2 is YFSETQ. The CDR3, as DNA: TGCGCCAGCAGCCCGGGACAGCTAAGCACAGATACGCAGTATTTT. Its translation is CASSPGQLSTDTQYF.

The chain employs TRBV2 and TRBJ2-3; 14 positions match TRBD2. Germline loops: CDR1 SNHLY, CDR2 FYNNEI. This CDR3 is 15 amino acids long. The J segment lost 1 base and the V segment lost 10 bases, leaving 4 bases of the junction unmatched. The DNA of the CDR3 is TGTGCCACCGAGACTAGCGGGAGGGGCACAGATACGCAGTATTTT. Encoded protein: CATETSGRGTDTQYF.

The chain combines TRBV4-1 with TRBJ2-1, with 10 bases aligning to TRBD1. CDR3 size: 20 residues. Trimming removed 3 bases from V and 1 base from J; junction bases left unmatched: 15. CDR1 is MGHRA and CDR2 is YSYEKL in the germline V gene. CDR3 coding DNA: TGCGCCAGCAGCCATCTGACAGGGGGCGGAAGCAGGAGGTCCTACAATGAGCAGTTCTTC. Protein product: CASSHLTGGGSRRSYNEQFF.

This clone was picked up one time. The chain is built from TRBV15 and TRBJ1-4; no clear D. The CDR3 covers 15 residues. The V and J ends lost 1 base and 3 bases respectively, with 9 bases between them. Germline V gene lookup returns CDR1 LNHNV and CDR2 YYDKDF (reference sequence). CDR3 in amino acids: CATSRARASNEKLFF. In nucleotides, the CDR3 is TGTGCCACCAGCAGAGCGCGGGCTTCTAATGAAAAACTGTTTTTT.

This clone was seen a single time. V is TRBV19 and J is TRBJ1-1, with D unclear. CDR3 size: 16 residues. Looked up from germline, CDR1 is LNHDA and CDR2 is SQIVND (reference sequence). V was trimmed by 4 bases and J by 1 base, leaving 16 bases between them. This CDR3 is CASSSTQDGRNTEAFF. CDR3 sequence (DNA): TGTGCCAGTAGTAGCACTCAGGACGGCAGGAACACTGAAGCTTTCTTT.

The chain uses TRBV7-9 and TRBJ1-3; the match to TRBD1 covers 7 bases. The CDR3 is made up of 14 amino acids. The V gene end was trimmed by 5 bases and the J gene end by 2 bases; junction bases not matched to a gene: 3. Germline V gives CDR1 SEHNR, CDR2 FQNEAQ (reference sequence). The CDR3 sequence is CASSSTGAGNTIYF. The CDR3 bases are TGTGCCAGCAGCAGTACAGGGGCTGGAAACACCATATATTTT.

The chain employs TRBV7-6 and TRBJ1-2; 9 bases are a match to TRBD1. The CDR3 has 15 residues. Per germline, CDR1 SGHVS and CDR2 FNYEAQ. Trimming took 2 bases from V and 8 from J; bases not matched to a gene: 9. The CDR3 DNA follows: TGTGCCAGCAGCTTATCCGCGGGACAGGGAATCGGCTACACCTTC. Its protein product is CASSLSAGQGIGYTF.

The J gene is TRBJ2-1, the V gene TRBV5-6; 14 nucleotides align to TRBD2. The CDR3 spans 19 residues. Germline-derived CDR1 and CDR2 are SGHDT and YYEEEE. Trimming removed 2 bases from V and 0 bases from J; junction bases left unmatched: 7. CDR3 DNA: TGTGCCAGCAGCTTACGGACTAGCGGGAGGCCCAGCTCCTACAATGAGCAGTTCTTC. Protein: CASSLRTSGRPSSYNEQFF.

The V gene is TRBV20-1, the J gene TRBJ2-2; D gene uncertain. The CDR3 covers 11 residues. V shed 5 bases and J shed 4 bases, with 5 bases lying between them. The V gene's germline CDR1 is DFQATT and CDR2 SNEGSKA (reference sequence). The CDR3 spells CSAFLTGELFF. The CDR3 bases are TGCAGTGCTTTTCTCACCGGGGAGCTGTTTTTT.

The chain is built from TRBV5-1 and TRBJ2-3, with 8 bases matching TRBD2. Germline trimming cut 0 bases from V and 1 base from J; bases unmatched to any gene: 1. The CDR3 length is 15 residues. CDR1 is SGHRS and CDR2 is YFSETQ in the germline V gene. In DNA form, the CDR3 reads TGCGCCAGCAGCTTGGTCGGGAGGGGCACAGATACGCAGTATTTT. As protein: CASSLVGRGTDTQYF.

This clone was recorded only once. Other nucleotide sequences from this sample produce the same CDR3. The V gene is TRBV10-3, the J gene TRBJ2-1; D perhaps matches TRBD1 (9 bases). Germline CDR1 reads ENHRY; CDR2 reads SYGVKD. The CDR3 totals 17 residues. The CDR3 reads CPLRAGGGGTGSNEQFF. The DNA of the CDR3 is TGTCCCCTCCGGGCGGGGGGCGGGGGGACAGGGTCGAATGAGCAGTTCTTC.

The chain uses TRBV2 and TRBJ2-1; a possible D gene is TRBD1 (6 bases). V shed 6 bases and J shed 9 bases, with 12 bases lying between them. The V gene's germline CDR1 is SNHLY and CDR2 FYNNEI. This CDR3 comprises 12 residues. CDR3 sequence reads: CASRQQGGEQFF. The CDR3, as DNA: TGTGCCAGCAGACAACAGGGCGGTGAGCAGTTCTTC.

CDR3 residues: CASTPGPYNEQFF. CDR3 nucleotide sequence: TGTGCCAGCACCCCGGGACCCTACAATGAGCAGTTCTTC. The gene calls are TRBV12-3 or TRBV12-4 and TRBJ2-1; D could derive from TRBD1 or TRBD2 (5 bases each). With 7 bases removed from V and 2 bases from J, the gap between germline ends came to 9 bases. The CDR3 sequence is 13 residues long.

The rearrangement links TRBV5-4 to TRBJ1-2; no reliable D call. The CDR3 totals 15 residues. Trimming pared 0 bases from V and 4 bases from J, leaving 13 bases between. The germline V gene has CDR1 SGHNT and CDR2 YYREEE (reference sequence). For the CDR3, the DNA is TGTGCCAGCAGCTTGGAAAAGGGATTGTCCTATGGCTACACCTTC. Amino acids: CASSLEKGLSYGYTF.